The source of this T cell receptor beta chain is a study of shared clonotypes between healthy human individuals. This clone was picked up one time. Some clones are missing from TCRdb's copy, which holds only in-frame ones; the method was immunoSEQ multiplex PCR. The sample records approximately 100,000 clones, 68% being singletons. This CDR3 contains 18 residues. The V end was cut by 1 base, the J end by 2 bases, with 21 bases between. Germline V lookup: CDR1 LNHNV, CDR2 YYDKDF (reference sequence). What was sequenced was memory CD8+ T cells sorted from blood. Subset defined: CD45RO+ cells pooled with CCR7-negative TemRA cells. V usage is TRBV15 and J usage is TRBJ2-7; D unclear. The receptor's source is a woman in her 30s in good health. The CDR3 DNA sequence: TGTGCCACCAGCAGAGTCCGGAAAGCGACCTCGTGGGCCTACGAGCAGTACTTC. This gives the protein CATSRVRKATSWAYEQYF.